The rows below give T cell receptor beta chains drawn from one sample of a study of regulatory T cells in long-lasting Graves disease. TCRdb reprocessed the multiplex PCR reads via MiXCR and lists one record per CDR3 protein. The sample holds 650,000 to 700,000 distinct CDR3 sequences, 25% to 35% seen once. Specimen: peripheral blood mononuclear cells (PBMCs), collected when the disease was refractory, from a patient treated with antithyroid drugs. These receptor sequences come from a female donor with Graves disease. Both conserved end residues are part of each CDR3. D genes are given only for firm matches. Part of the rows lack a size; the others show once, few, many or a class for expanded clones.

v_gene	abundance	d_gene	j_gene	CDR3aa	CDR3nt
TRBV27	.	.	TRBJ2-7	CASSLSAESYEQYF	TGTGCCAGCAGTTTATCGGCCGAATCCTACGAGCAGTACTTC
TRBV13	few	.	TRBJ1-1	CASSRRRHLNTEAFF	TGTGCCAGCAGCCGCAGGCGGCACCTGAACACTGAAGCTTTCTTT
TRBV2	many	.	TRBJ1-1	CASSENLGQNTEAFF	TGTGCCAGCAGTGAAAACCTGGGTCAGAACACTGAAGCTTTCTTT
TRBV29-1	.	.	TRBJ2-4	CSGLTVEYIQYF	TGCAGCGGGCTTACTGTTGAATACATTCAGTACTTC
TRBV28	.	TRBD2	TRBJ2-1	CASSLWGEGQLAVEQFF	TGTGCCAGCAGTTTATGGGGGGAGGGCCAATTAGCGGTTGAGCAGTTCTTC
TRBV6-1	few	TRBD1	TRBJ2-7	CASRRTGHYEQYF	TGTGCCAGCAGACGGACAGGGCACTACGAGCAGTACTTC
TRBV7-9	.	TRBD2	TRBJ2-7	CASSQNRGTTSGSLNEQYF	TGTGCCAGCAGCCAGAACAGGGGAACTACTAGCGGGAGTTTGAACGAGCAGTACTTC
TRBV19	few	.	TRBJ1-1	CASSIDRSWGGPEAFF	TGTGCCAGTAGTATAGATCGGTCTTGGGGGGGACCTGAAGCTTTCTTT
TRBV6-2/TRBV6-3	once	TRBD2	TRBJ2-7	CASRQGLAGGPEQYF	TGTGCCAGCAGGCAGGGACTAGCGGGAGGACCCGAGCAGTACTTC
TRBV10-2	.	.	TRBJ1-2	CASSEGRSIYLYGYTF	TGCGCCAGCAGTGAGGGGCGGTCCATCTATCTCTATGGCTACACCTTC
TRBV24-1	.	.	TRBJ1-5	CATSGGRNQPQHF	TGTGCCACCAGCGGCGGGCGAAATCAGCCCCAGCATTTT
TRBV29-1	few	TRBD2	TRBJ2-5	CSVTSGGGETQYF	TGCAGCGTGACTAGCGGAGGGGGAGAGACCCAGTACTTC
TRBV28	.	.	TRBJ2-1	CASSSRGSTYNEQFF	TGTGCCAGCAGTTCCAGAGGGAGTACCTACAATGAGCAGTTCTTC
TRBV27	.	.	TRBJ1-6	CASSPQNSPLHF	TGTGCCAGCAGTCCCCAGAATTCACCCCTCCACTTT
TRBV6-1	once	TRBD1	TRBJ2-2	CASLVEDRTIGELFF	TGTGCCAGCCTTGTGGAGGACAGGACCATCGGGGAGCTGTTTTTT
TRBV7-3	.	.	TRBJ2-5	CASSSRDIQETQYF	TGTGCCAGCAGCTCGCGGGACATACAAGAGACCCAGTACTTC
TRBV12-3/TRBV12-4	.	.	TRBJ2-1	CASSSLMGGIPWNEQFF	TGTGCCAGCAGTTCTCTTATGGGAGGAATACCTTGGAATGAGCAGTTCTTC
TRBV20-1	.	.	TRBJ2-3	CSASSPGFRTDTQYF	TGCAGTGCGTCGTCCCCAGGGTTTCGCACAGATACGCAGTATTTT
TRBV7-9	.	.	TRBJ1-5	CASSNLQVPNQPQHF	TGTGCCAGCAGCAATTTACAGGTACCTAATCAGCCCCAGCATTTT
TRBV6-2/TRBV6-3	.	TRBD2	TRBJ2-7	CASSHYSGSSNEQYF	TGTGCCAGCAGTCATTACAGCGGGAGCAGTAACGAGCAGTACTTC
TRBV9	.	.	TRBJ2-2	CASSVSESELFF	TGTGCCAGCAGCGTATCCGAGAGCGAGCTGTTTTTT
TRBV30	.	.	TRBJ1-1	CAWSGGGHTEAFF	TGTGCCTGGAGTGGCGGGGGTCACACTGAAGCTTTCTTT
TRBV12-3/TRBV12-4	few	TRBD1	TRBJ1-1	CASTRGLRMNTEAFF	TGTGCCAGCACCAGGGGGCTACGAATGAACACTGAAGCTTTCTTT
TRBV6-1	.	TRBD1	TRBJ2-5	CASSRFGTGVETQYF	TGTGCCAGCAGCCGGTTTGGGACAGGGGTAGAGACCCAGTACTTC
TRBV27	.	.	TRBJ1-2	CASSLSILRGQNYGYTF	TGTGCCAGCAGTTTATCGATTTTACGCGGGCAGAACTATGGCTACACCTTC
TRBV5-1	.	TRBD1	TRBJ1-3	CASSPSTGGIGNTIYF	TGCGCCAGCAGCCCGAGCACAGGGGGCATTGGAAACACCATATATTTT
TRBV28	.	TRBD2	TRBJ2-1	CASSFEQGLAGGNEQFF	TGTGCCAGCAGTTTCGAACAGGGACTAGCGGGAGGTAATGAGCAGTTCTTC
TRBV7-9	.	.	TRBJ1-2	CASSNIFGDWGSGGYTF	TGTGCCAGCAGCAATATATTCGGAGATTGGGGAAGCGGGGGCTACACCTTC
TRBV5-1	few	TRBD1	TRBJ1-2	CASSQYLAQGRDGYTF	TGCGCCAGCAGCCAGTACCTTGCACAGGGGCGGGATGGCTACACCTTC
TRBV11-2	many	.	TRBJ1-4	CASSDPGGPEAEKLFF	TGTGCCAGCAGTGACCCCGGAGGGCCTGAGGCGGAAAAACTGTTTTTT
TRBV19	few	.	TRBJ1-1	CASSIDAGNTEAFF	TGTGCCAGTAGTATAGATGCAGGGAACACTGAAGCTTTCTTT
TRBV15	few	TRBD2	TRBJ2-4	CATSRGTSGALHLAKNIQYF	TGTGCCACCAGCCGAGGGACTAGCGGGGCCCTCCACCTAGCCAAAAACATTCAGTACTTC
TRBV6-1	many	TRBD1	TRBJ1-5	CASSASTGGSQPQHF	TGTGCCAGCAGTGCCTCCACAGGGGGGAGTCAGCCCCAGCATTTT